The 8 T cell receptor beta chains below come from one sample, sequenced in a study of glioma-infiltrating T cells. TCR alpha and beta CDR3 regions were amplified from RNA using iRepertoire nested multiplex PCR. One entry per CDR3 protein results from TCRdb running MiXCR on the multiplex PCR reads. The sample holds tens of thousands of distinct CDR3 sequences, 40% seen once. The specimen sequenced was glioma tissue, nonneoplastic brain tissue, or PBMCs (not recorded which). The receptors stem from a human donor with low-grade glioma or glioblastoma, undergoing nonglioma brain surgery, or in good health (not recorded which).

The sample holds many counts of this clonotype. The V call is TRBV5-1, the J call TRBJ1-2; 8 bases are shared with TRBD1. This CDR3 has 14 residues. Germline V gene data show CDR1 as SGHRS and CDR2 as YFSETQ. The ends lost 0 bases at V and 7 bases at J; junction bases unmatched: 5. CDR3 sequence (DNA): TGCGCCAGCAGCTTGGCCGGGACAGGTGGTGGCTACACCTTC. This codes for CASSLAGTGGGYTF.

About this clonotype itself: With a much larger clone just one base away, this may be a read error. J is TRBJ2-5 and V is TRBV12-5; D ambiguous. CDR3 size: 11 residues. Germline V gene lookup returns CDR1 LGHNT and CDR2 FRNRAP. The CDR3 region is CANGWKETQYF. The DNA of the CDR3 is TGTGCTAATGGTTGGAAGGAGACCCAGTACTTC.

In this sample, this clonotype turned up many times. The chain is built from TRBV11-3 and TRBJ2-1; perhaps TRBD2 as D (5 bases). This CDR3 is built from 15 residues. The V gene lost 5 bases and the J gene lost 6 bases, with 17 bases spanning the gap. The germline V gene encodes CDR1 SGHNT and CDR2 YENEEA. The CDR3 region has the DNA TGTGCCAGCAGCAGCGTAGTAGGGAGCCGCAATGAGCAGTTCTTC. This encodes CASSSVVGSRNEQFF.

This clonotype has a count of ten or more. This chain links TRBV4-2 with TRBJ2-1; TRBD1 is a possible D gene (5 bases). Between the trimmed V and J ends, which lost 0 bases and 0 bases, there was a span of 6 bases. The CDR3 contains 15 residues. The germline V gene encodes CDR1 LGHNA and CDR2 YNFKEQ. The CDR3: CASSQDRVSYNEQFF. In DNA, the CDR3 is TGTGCCAGCAGCCAAGACAGGGTCTCCTACAATGAGCAGTTCTTC.

Worth noting for this clonotype: A much larger clone lies one base from this, so it may be a read error. The rearrangement joins TRBV5-1 to TRBJ2-7, with a weak D call TRBD1 (6 bases). V was shortened by 6 bases and J by 0 bases, with 13 bases between the two germline ends. Looked up from germline, CDR1 is SGHRS and CDR2 is YFSETQ. The CDR3 has 14 amino acids. CDR3 sequence reads: CASKDQGCSYEQYF. The CDR3 DNA is TGCGCCAGCAAAGATCAGGGGTGCTCCTACGAGCAGTACTTC.

This clonotype was found many times. V gene TRBV28 combines with J gene TRBJ2-3; D call uncertain. There are 13 residues in the CDR3. V was shortened by 2 bases and J by 10 bases, with 13 bases between the two germline ends. The germline gives CDR1 MDHEN, CDR2 SYDVKM. CDR3 in amino acids: CASSLGQERSQYF. CDR3 coding DNA: TGTGCCAGCAGTTTAGGCCAGGAACGCTCGCAGTATTTT.

This clonotype appeared a few times. The CDR3 sequence: CASSSWTASYEQYF. DNA of the CDR3: TGTGCCAGCAGCTCCTGGACAGCCTCCTACGAGCAGTACTTC. The chain carries TRBV11-2 and TRBJ2-7, with TRBD1 as a possible D gene (6 bases). Germline V gene data show CDR1 as SGHAT and CDR2 as FQNNGV. CDR3 length: 14 amino acids. The ends were cut back, 4 bases at V and 0 bases at J, with 10 bases in the middle.

With regard to this clonotype: Because it lacks the conserved phenylalanine or tryptophan at the end, this CDR3 is likely a read error. This rearrangement joins TRBV29-1 to TRBJ2-7; 7 bases agree with TRBD1. Trimming at V came to 8 bases and at J to 6 bases, leaving 7 bases not matched to a gene. Germline lookup yields CDR1 SQVTM and CDR2 ANQGSEA. The CDR3 sequence is 11 residues long. CDR3 residues: CSSIEGAEQYL. In nucleotides, the CDR3 is TGCAGCTCAATCGAGGGGGCCGAGCAGTACCTC.